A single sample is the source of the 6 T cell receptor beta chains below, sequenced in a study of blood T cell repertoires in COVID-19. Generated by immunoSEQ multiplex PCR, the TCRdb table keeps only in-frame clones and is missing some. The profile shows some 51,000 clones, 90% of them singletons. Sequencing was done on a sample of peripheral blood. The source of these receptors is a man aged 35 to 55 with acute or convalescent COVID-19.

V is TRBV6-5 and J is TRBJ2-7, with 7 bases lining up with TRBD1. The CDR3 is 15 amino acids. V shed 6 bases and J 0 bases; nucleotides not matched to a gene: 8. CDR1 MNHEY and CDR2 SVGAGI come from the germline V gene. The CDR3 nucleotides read TGTGCCAGCAGCCGAACAGGGGCAAGCTCCTACGAGCAGTACTTC. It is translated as CASSRTGASSYEQYF.

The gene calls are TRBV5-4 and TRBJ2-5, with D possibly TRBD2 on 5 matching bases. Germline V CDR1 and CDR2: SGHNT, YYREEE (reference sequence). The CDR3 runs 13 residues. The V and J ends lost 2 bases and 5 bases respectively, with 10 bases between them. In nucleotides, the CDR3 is TGTGCCAGCAGCTTCTCTCAGCGGGAGACCCAGTACTTC. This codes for CASSFSQRETQYF.

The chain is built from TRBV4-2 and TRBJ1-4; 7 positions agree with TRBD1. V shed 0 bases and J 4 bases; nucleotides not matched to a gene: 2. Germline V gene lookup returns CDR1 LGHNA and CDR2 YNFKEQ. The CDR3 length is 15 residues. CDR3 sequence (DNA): TGTGCCAGCAGCCAAGAATGGGACAGTAATGAAAAACTGTTTTTT. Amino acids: CASSQEWDSNEKLFF.

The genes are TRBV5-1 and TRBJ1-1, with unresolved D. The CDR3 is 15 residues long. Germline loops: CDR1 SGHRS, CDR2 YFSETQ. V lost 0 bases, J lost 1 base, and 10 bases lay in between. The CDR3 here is CASSLGMAGNTEAFF. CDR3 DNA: TGCGCCAGCAGCTTGGGGATGGCAGGGAACACTGAAGCTTTCTTT.

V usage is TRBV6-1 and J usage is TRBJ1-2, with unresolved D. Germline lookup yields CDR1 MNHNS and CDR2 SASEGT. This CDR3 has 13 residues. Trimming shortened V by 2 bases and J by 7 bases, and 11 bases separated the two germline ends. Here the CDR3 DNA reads TGTGCCAGCAGTGAACTCGGGAAGGGTGGCTACACCTTC. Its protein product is CASSELGKGGYTF.

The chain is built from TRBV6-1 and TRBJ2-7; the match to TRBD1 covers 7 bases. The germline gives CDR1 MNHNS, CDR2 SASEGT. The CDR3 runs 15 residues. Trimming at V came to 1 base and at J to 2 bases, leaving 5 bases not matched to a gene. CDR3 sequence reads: CASSEGGTATYEQYF. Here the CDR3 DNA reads TGTGCCAGCAGTGAAGGTGGGACAGCGACCTACGAGCAGTACTTC.